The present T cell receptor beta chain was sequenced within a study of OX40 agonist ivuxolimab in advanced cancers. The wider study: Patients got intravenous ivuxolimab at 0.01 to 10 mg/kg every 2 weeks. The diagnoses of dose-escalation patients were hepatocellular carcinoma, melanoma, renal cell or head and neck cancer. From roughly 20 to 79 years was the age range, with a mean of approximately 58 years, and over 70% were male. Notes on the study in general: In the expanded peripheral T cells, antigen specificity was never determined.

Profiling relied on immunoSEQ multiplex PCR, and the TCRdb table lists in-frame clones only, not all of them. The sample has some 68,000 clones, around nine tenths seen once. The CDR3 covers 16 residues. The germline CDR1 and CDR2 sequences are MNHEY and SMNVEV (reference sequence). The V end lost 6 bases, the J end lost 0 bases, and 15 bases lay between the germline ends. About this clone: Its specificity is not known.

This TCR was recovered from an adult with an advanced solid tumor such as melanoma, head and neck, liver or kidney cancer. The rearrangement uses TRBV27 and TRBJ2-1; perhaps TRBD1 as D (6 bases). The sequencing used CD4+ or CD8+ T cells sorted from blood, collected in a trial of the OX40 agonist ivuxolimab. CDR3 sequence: CASRPYTGFSYNEQFF. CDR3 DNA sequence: TGTGCCAGCAGACCTTATACAGGGTTCTCCTACAATGAGCAGTTCTTC.